This T cell receptor (beta chain) was captured in a study of T cell changes during pregnancy in multiple sclerosis (dated by TCRdb to between 2018 and 2021). As for the study more broadly: The study examined how the T cell repertoire changed over the course of pregnancy in women with multiple sclerosis.

About this clone itself: Which antigen it targets is not known. The record has no base qualities; no much larger clone is one base away.

The CDR3 runs 15 residues from the cysteine to the phenylalanine. Just the 45-base CDR3 DNA is kept, in frame starting at base 1. Based on the germline V gene, the CDR1 and CDR2 sequences are SGHDN and FVKESK. V gives up 5 bases and J gives up 0 bases, and the segment between their germline ends measures 13 bases. Receptors were amplified or captured by the immunoSEQ multiplex PCR assay. TCRdb re-hosts the immuneACCESS table, in-frame sequences only. Its copies lack some clones; in the studies checked, an unresolved V gene accounts for under half of them, and the cause for the rest is not known. This sample has under 50,000 clones in its table, and roughly 92% of those were observed once. 0.55% to 0.7% of the sample is held by the ten biggest clonotypes.

This TCR derives from a female donor with multiple sclerosis, enrolled in a pregnancy study. The chain links TRBV14 with TRBJ1-1, and possibly TRBD1, on 6 matching bases. The sequences come from CD4+ T cells from peripheral blood mononuclear cells, collected in the first trimester of pregnancy. For the CDR3, the sequence is CASSRQAFLNTEAFF. The nucleotide sequence is TGTGCCAGCAGCAGACAGGCTTTCTTGAACACTGAAGCTTTCTTT.